Listed below are T cell receptor beta chains from one sample, sequenced in a study of radiation and T cells in renal cell carcinoma. Measured with immunoSEQ multiplex PCR; TCRdb has only the in-frame clones, and not every one. This sample yields 130,000 to 150,000 clones, of which nearly 90% are seen a single time; approximately 12% belongs to the top ten. The specimen was blood, collected from a patient whose treatment included radiotherapy and nephrectomy. The receptors derive from a woman aged 45-65 years with renal cell carcinoma. Each CDR3 is given with its conserved first and last residue. D genes are given only for firm matches. Rows give clone size only sometimes, using once, few, many, or a class for an expanded clone.

clone_size: -; cdr3_length: 15; d_call: TRBD1; v_call: TRBV9; j_call: TRBJ1-2; cdr3_nt: TGTGCCAGCAGCGTAGTGGGGAGACAGGGGGACGGCTACACCTTC; cdr3_aa: CASSVVGRQGDGYTF
clone_size: -; cdr3_length: 13; d_call: -; v_call: TRBV5-5; j_call: TRBJ2-3; cdr3_nt: TGTGCCAGCAGCTTAGGCAGCACAGATACGCAGTATTTT; cdr3_aa: CASSLGSTDTQYF
clone_size: -; cdr3_length: 12; d_call: -; v_call: TRBV18; j_call: TRBJ1-5; cdr3_nt: TGTGCCAGCTCACAGGGGGAGCAGCCCCAGCATTTT; cdr3_aa: CASSQGEQPQHF
clone_size: -; cdr3_length: 12; d_call: -; v_call: TRBV5-1; j_call: TRBJ2-1; cdr3_nt: TGCGCCAGCAGCTTGTCCCTCAATGAGCAGTTCTTC; cdr3_aa: CASSLSLNEQFF
clone_size: -; cdr3_length: 18; d_call: -; v_call: TRBV18; j_call: TRBJ2-7; cdr3_nt: TGTGCCAGCTCACCACTTAAATTTACCCGACAGGACTCCTACGAGCAGTACTTC; cdr3_aa: CASSPLKFTRQDSYEQYF
clone_size: once; cdr3_length: 13; d_call: TRBD1; v_call: TRBV29-1; j_call: TRBJ1-5; cdr3_nt: TGCAGCGTTGGAAGGACAGGGGGACAGCCCCAGCATTTT; cdr3_aa: CSVGRTGGQPQHF
clone_size: -; cdr3_length: 14; d_call: -; v_call: TRBV7-6; j_call: TRBJ1-1; cdr3_nt: TGTGCCAGCAGCTCCGGGCTAGGGAACACTGAAGCTTTCTTT; cdr3_aa: CASSSGLGNTEAFF
clone_size: -; cdr3_length: 14; d_call: -; v_call: TRBV5-6; j_call: TRBJ1-2; cdr3_nt: TGTGCCAGCAGCGGAAAAACAGGGAACTATGGCTACACCTTC; cdr3_aa: CASSGKTGNYGYTF
clone_size: once; cdr3_length: 14; d_call: -; v_call: TRBV2; j_call: TRBJ2-7; cdr3_nt: TGTGCCAGCAGTGGAGGCAGGTCGAGTTACGAGCAGTACTTC; cdr3_aa: CASSGGRSSYEQYF
clone_size: -; cdr3_length: 14; d_call: -; v_call: TRBV9; j_call: TRBJ1-2; cdr3_nt: TGTGCCAGCAGCCTTGGCGGCACTAACTATGGCTACACCTTC; cdr3_aa: CASSLGGTNYGYTF
clone_size: -; cdr3_length: 14; d_call: -; v_call: TRBV19; j_call: TRBJ1-1; cdr3_nt: TGTGCCAGTAGTATCACAGACATGAACACTGAAGCTTTCTTT; cdr3_aa: CASSITDMNTEAFF
clone_size: -; cdr3_length: 14; d_call: TRBD1; v_call: TRBV5-4; j_call: TRBJ1-2; cdr3_nt: TGTGCCAGCAGATACCGGGACAGGGAGACGGGCTACACCTTC; cdr3_aa: CASRYRDRETGYTF
clone_size: -; cdr3_length: 15; d_call: -; v_call: TRBV6-1; j_call: TRBJ1-2; cdr3_nt: TGTGCCAGCATTTCCGGGGCTGGCGATAACTATGGCTACACCTTC; cdr3_aa: CASISGAGDNYGYTF
clone_size: -; cdr3_length: 16; d_call: TRBD1; v_call: TRBV2; j_call: TRBJ1-5; cdr3_nt: TGTGCCAGCAGTTTCAACTCGACAGGGGACAATCAGCCCCAGCATTTT; cdr3_aa: CASSFNSTGDNQPQHF
clone_size: -; cdr3_length: 12; d_call: -; v_call: TRBV18; j_call: TRBJ1-1; cdr3_nt: TGTGCCAGCACCGACAGTAACACTGAAGCTTTCTTT; cdr3_aa: CASTDSNTEAFF
clone_size: -; cdr3_length: 14; d_call: TRBD1; v_call: TRBV6-1; j_call: TRBJ2-1; cdr3_nt: TGTGCCAGTTCAAAAGAGACAGGGGCTAATGAGCAGTTCTTC; cdr3_aa: CASSKETGANEQFF
clone_size: -; cdr3_length: 15; d_call: TRBD1; v_call: TRBV7-9; j_call: TRBJ2-5; cdr3_nt: TGTGCCAGCAGCTCTGCAGGGGGCCGTCAAGAGACCCAGTACTTC; cdr3_aa: CASSSAGGRQETQYF
clone_size: -; cdr3_length: 17; d_call: -; v_call: TRBV2; j_call: TRBJ2-2; cdr3_nt: TGTGCCAGCACTTCGTCCACAGGGTTCCCGAACACCGGGGAGCTGTTTTTT; cdr3_aa: CASTSSTGFPNTGELFF
clone_size: -; cdr3_length: 12; d_call: -; v_call: TRBV6-6; j_call: TRBJ2-7; cdr3_nt: TGTGCCAGCAGTTCAGGACCGGGCGAGCAGTACTTC; cdr3_aa: CASSSGPGEQYF
clone_size: once; cdr3_length: 16; d_call: TRBD2; v_call: TRBV11-3; j_call: TRBJ2-2; cdr3_nt: TGTGCCAGCAGTCGAACCCGGGGGGGCGGTACCGGGGAGCTGTTTTTT; cdr3_aa: CASSRTRGGGTGELFF
clone_size: -; cdr3_length: 15; d_call: -; v_call: TRBV5-1; j_call: TRBJ2-1; cdr3_nt: TGCGCCAGCAGCTTTTACCGGGGGAACTACAATGAGCAGTTCTTC; cdr3_aa: CASSFYRGNYNEQFF
clone_size: -; cdr3_length: 12; d_call: -; v_call: TRBV11-2; j_call: TRBJ1-1; cdr3_nt: TGTGCCAGCAGCTCCACTCGGGGTGAAGCTTTCTTT; cdr3_aa: CASSSTRGEAFF
clone_size: few; cdr3_length: 13; d_call: -; v_call: TRBV5-6; j_call: TRBJ1-1; cdr3_nt: TGTGCCAGCAGTCCGGGCCACCTCTCTGACGCTTTCTTT; cdr3_aa: CASSPGHLSDAFF
clone_size: -; cdr3_length: 15; d_call: -; v_call: TRBV14; j_call: TRBJ1-1; cdr3_nt: TGTGCCAGCATCCAGTTGAGGAACGGTACGAATGGAGCTTTCTTT; cdr3_aa: CASIQLRNGTNGAFF
clone_size: -; cdr3_length: 14; d_call: -; v_call: TRBV19; j_call: TRBJ1-2; cdr3_nt: TGTGCCAGTAGTCTGGAGGACGGATATTATGGCTACACCTTC; cdr3_aa: CASSLEDGYYGYTF
clone_size: -; cdr3_length: 14; d_call: -; v_call: TRBV4-1; j_call: TRBJ1-2; cdr3_nt: TGCGCCAGCAGCCAAGGGATCACAGGCTATGGCTACACCTTC; cdr3_aa: CASSQGITGYGYTF
clone_size: -; cdr3_length: 19; d_call: -; v_call: TRBV4-1; j_call: TRBJ2-6; cdr3_nt: TGCGCCAGCACCCGCCTAGGGATACCCGTCTCTCGTGGGGCCAACGTCCTGACTTTC; cdr3_aa: CASTRLGIPVSRGANVLTF
clone_size: once; cdr3_length: 14; d_call: -; v_call: TRBV9; j_call: TRBJ2-7; cdr3_nt: TGTGCCAGCAGCGTAGAGGTTTTTCCCTACGAGCAGTACTTC; cdr3_aa: CASSVEVFPYEQYF
clone_size: -; cdr3_length: 13; d_call: -; v_call: TRBV29-1; j_call: TRBJ1-5; cdr3_nt: TGCAGCGTTGAACTGTCAGGGGATCAGCCCCAGCATTTT; cdr3_aa: CSVELSGDQPQHF
clone_size: -; cdr3_length: 15; d_call: -; v_call: TRBV4-1; j_call: TRBJ1-5; cdr3_nt: TGCGCCAGCAGCCAAGGGGACCCGGTGGGTCAGCCCCAGCATTTT; cdr3_aa: CASSQGDPVGQPQHF
clone_size: -; cdr3_length: 11; d_call: -; v_call: TRBV2; j_call: TRBJ1-1; cdr3_nt: TGTGCCAGCAGTGAATTTGTGGGAGCTTTCTTT; cdr3_aa: CASSEFVGAFF
clone_size: -; cdr3_length: 15; d_call: -; v_call: TRBV12-2; j_call: TRBJ1-5; cdr3_nt: TGTGCAAGTCGCTTAAGCAGGGCCCCCAATCAGCCCCAGCATTTT; cdr3_aa: CASRLSRAPNQPQHF
clone_size: -; cdr3_length: 14; d_call: -; v_call: TRBV19; j_call: TRBJ2-6; cdr3_nt: TGTGCCAGTAGTTTGGGGCACGGGGCCAACGTCCTGACTTTC; cdr3_aa: CASSLGHGANVLTF
clone_size: once; cdr3_length: 14; d_call: -; v_call: TRBV7-8; j_call: TRBJ1-3; cdr3_nt: TGTGCCAGCAGCTTCGCCGGCCTCGGAAACACCATATATTTT; cdr3_aa: CASSFAGLGNTIYF
clone_size: -; cdr3_length: 13; d_call: -; v_call: TRBV15; j_call: TRBJ1-4; cdr3_nt: TGTGCCACCAGCACCCTTCAGAATGAAAAACTGTTTTTT; cdr3_aa: CATSTLQNEKLFF
clone_size: -; cdr3_length: 11; d_call: -; v_call: TRBV5-4; j_call: TRBJ2-7; cdr3_nt: TGTGCCAGCCACAGCTCCTACGAGCAGTACTTC; cdr3_aa: CASHSSYEQYF
clone_size: few; cdr3_length: 15; d_call: TRBD1; v_call: TRBV5-4; j_call: TRBJ1-6; cdr3_nt: TGTGCCAGCAGCTTGGACAGGGGAAGTAATTCACCCCTCCACTTT; cdr3_aa: CASSLDRGSNSPLHF
clone_size: few; cdr3_length: 14; d_call: TRBD1; v_call: TRBV6-4; j_call: TRBJ1-1; cdr3_nt: TGTGCCAGTAGACGGACAGGGGCGAACACTGAAGCTTTCTTT; cdr3_aa: CASRRTGANTEAFF
clone_size: -; cdr3_length: 10; d_call: -; v_call: TRBV2; j_call: TRBJ2-1; cdr3_nt: TGTGCCAGCAGGAGCGGGGAGCAGTTCTTC; cdr3_aa: CASRSGEQFF